These 30 T cell receptor beta chains were sequenced from one sample in a study of blood T cell repertoires in COVID-19. Sequenced by immunoSEQ multiplex PCR; TCRdb stores in-frame clones only, minus some. In the table there are under 200,000 clones, roughly 84% of which are singletons. The sequencing sample was made of PBMCs or T cells enriched from blood (not recorded which). These receptors were taken from a man aged 55 to 69 who had recovered from COVID-19.

J is TRBJ2-6 and V is TRBV7-2; 7 positions agree with TRBD2. This CDR3 spans 15 amino acids. Germline CDR1 SGHTA, CDR2 FQGNSA. V gave up 3 bases and J gave up 4 bases; unmatched junction bases: 3. CDR3 nucleotides: TGTGCCAGCAGCTTGGGGGGGTCCGGGGCCAACGTCCTGACTTTC. This translates into CASSLGGSGANVLTF.

The chain joins TRBV6-5 to TRBJ1-1; D is unresolved. Trimming took off 0 bases at V and 6 bases at J, with 14 bases between the two ends. Germline lookup yields CDR1 MNHEY and CDR2 SVGAGI. This CDR3 has 15 amino acids. The CDR3 here is CASSYSTQLGAEAFF. CDR3 DNA sequence: TGTGCCAGCAGTTACTCGACTCAACTTGGCGCTGAAGCTTTCTTT.

The chain uses TRBV19 and TRBJ2-1, with 9 bases fitting TRBD2. Germline loops: CDR1 LNHDA, CDR2 SQIVND (reference sequence). The V gene end was trimmed by 3 bases and the J gene end by 7 bases; junction bases not matched to a gene: 10. This CDR3 is 16 amino acids long. The CDR3 protein is CASSILNSGGPNEQFF. The CDR3 nucleotides read TGTGCCAGTAGTATCCTTAATAGCGGGGGACCAAATGAGCAGTTCTTC.

The chain joins TRBV19 to TRBJ1-5; a possible D gene is TRBD1 (5 bases). V lost 7 bases and J 2 bases, leaving 18 bases between the germline ends. The CDR3 length is 16 residues. CDR1 and CDR2 (germline): LNHDA, SQIVND (reference sequence). The CDR3 protein is CASTSPGGPGNQPQHF. For the CDR3, the DNA is TGTGCCAGTACCTCCCCCGGGGGACCTGGCAATCAGCCCCAGCATTTT.

The chain joins TRBV6-5 to TRBJ1-6; D unclear. CDR3 length equals 14 residues. The germline V gene has CDR1 MNHEY and CDR2 SVGAGI. V was shortened by 4 bases and J by 9 bases, with 13 bases between the two germline ends. The chain's CDR3 is CASSSTSSFSPLHF. In DNA form, the CDR3 reads TGTGCCAGCAGTTCTACCTCGTCATTTTCACCCCTCCACTTT.

V gene TRBV28 combines with J gene TRBJ1-4; the D gene is possibly TRBD1 (5 bases). The CDR3 sequence is 17 residues long. V shed 7 bases and J shed 1 base, with 19 bases lying between them. Germline V gives CDR1 MDHEN, CDR2 SYDVKM. CDR3 region: CASTGSIGGITNEKLFF. The DNA of the CDR3 is TGTGCCAGCACGGGCTCGATCGGGGGGATAACTAATGAAAAACTGTTTTTT.

CDR3 bases: TGTGCCAGCAGCGCTGGAGGGACAGGTAATCAGCCCCAGCATTTT. Encoded protein: CASSAGGTGNQPQHF. The J gene is TRBJ1-5, the V gene TRBV9, with 8 positions matching TRBD1. Germline V gene data show CDR1 as SGDLS and CDR2 as YYNGEE. CDR3 length equals 15 residues. Losses at the gene ends were 3 bases for V and 4 bases for J; bases not matched to a gene: 6.

This sequence joins TRBV6-5 and TRBJ2-2; the match to TRBD1 covers 8 bases. The germline CDR1 and CDR2 sequences are MNHEY and SVGAGI. The length of the CDR3 is 14 residues. The V gene end was trimmed by 10 bases and the J gene end by 5 bases; junction bases not matched to a gene: 9. Here the CDR3 reads CATSGTGRTGELFF. The CDR3 DNA follows: TGTGCCACCTCCGGGACAGGACGGACCGGGGAGCTGTTTTTT.

The chain is built from TRBV30 and TRBJ2-5; TRBD1 matches 10 bases. From germline, CDR1 is GTSNPN and CDR2 SVGIG (reference sequence). The V gene end was trimmed by 1 base and the J gene end by 5 bases; junction bases not matched to a gene: 7. This CDR3 is 15 amino acids long. CDR3 in DNA: TGTGCCTGGAGTGCCGACAGGGGGCCCGGGGAGACCCAGTACTTC. As protein: CAWSADRGPGETQYF.

The gene calls are TRBV3-1 (or the pseudogene TRBV3-2) and TRBJ1-3, with D unresolved. Germline-derived CDR1 and CDR2 are LGHDT and YNNKEL (reference sequence). Trimming took off 3 bases at V and 2 bases at J, with 8 bases between the two ends. CDR3 length: 14 residues. CDR3 amino acids: CASSHSYPGNTIYF. In DNA form, the CDR3 reads TGTGCCAGCAGCCATTCCTACCCTGGAAACACCATATATTTT.

The chain couples TRBV18 to TRBJ2-7, with D hard to call. Germline V gives CDR1 KGHSH, CDR2 LQKENI. V was trimmed by 6 bases and J by 6 bases, leaving 15 bases between them. This CDR3 comprises 13 residues. For the CDR3, the DNA is TGTGCCAGCTCGCGTCGTGAATCGGGCGAGCAGTACTTC. It yields the protein CASSRRESGEQYF. Combining the CDR3 with reference TRBV18 and TRBJ2-7 gives the whole variable domain NAGVMQNPRHLVRRRGQEARLRCSPMKGHSHVYWYRQLPEEGLKFMVYLQKENIIDESGMPKERFSAEFPKEGPSILRIQQVVRGDSAAYFCASSRRESGEQYFGPGTRLTVT.

V gene TRBV5-6 combines with J gene TRBJ2-1; 9 nucleotides match TRBD1. CDR3 size: 14 residues. After removal of 4 bases from V and 4 bases from J, the junction contained 3 bases not matched to a gene. Germline V gene sequence: CDR1 SGHDT, CDR2 YYEEEE. Written as DNA, the CDR3 is TGTGCCAGCAGCGTGGGACAGGGTTACAATGAGCAGTTCTTC. Its translation is CASSVGQGYNEQFF. Based on the CDR3 plus reference TRBV5-6 and TRBJ2-1, the full variable domain is DAGVTQSPTHLIKTRGQQVTLRCSPKSGHDTVSWYQQALGQGPQFIFQYYEEEERQRGNFPDRFSGHQFPNYSSELNVNALLLGDSALYLCASSVGQGYNEQFFGPGTRLTVL.

The V call is TRBV7-2, the J call TRBJ2-2; perhaps TRBD1 as D (6 bases). Trimming cost V 2 bases and J 3 bases, with 10 bases left between them. CDR3 length: 15 residues. Per the germline V gene, CDR1 is SGHTA and CDR2 is FQGNSA. The CDR3 loop reads CASSLMGAHTGELFF. CDR3 nucleotide sequence: TGTGCCAGCAGCTTAATGGGGGCTCACACCGGGGAGCTGTTTTTT.

The CDR3 here is CASSRQASYNSPLHF. CDR3 DNA sequence: TGTGCCAGCAGCCGACAGGCCAGCTATAATTCACCCCTCCACTTT. The V call is TRBV11-2, the J call TRBJ1-6; tentative D call: TRBD1 (6 bases). The CDR3 covers 15 residues. Trimming cost V 5 bases and J 3 bases, with 11 bases left between them. Germline CDR1 is SGHAT and CDR2 is FQNNGV. Filled out from reference TRBV11-2 and TRBJ1-6, the complete variable domain reads EAGVAQSPRYKIIEKRQSVAFWCNPISGHATLYWYQQILGQGPKLLIQFQNNGVVDDSQLPKDRFSAERLKGVDSTLKIQPAKLEDSAVYLCASSRQASYNSPLHFGNGTRLTVT.

The chain combines TRBV10-2 with TRBJ2-2, with 10 bases matching TRBD2. This CDR3 has 21 residues. V was pared by 0 bases and J by 10 bases, with 23 bases of the junction left unmatched. In germline, CDR1 is WSHSY, CDR2 SAAADI. The CDR3 is CASSESTRTSGTTLTFKELFF. In DNA form, the CDR3 reads TGCGCCAGCAGTGAGTCTACTCGGACTAGCGGAACAACACTGACCTTTAAGGAGCTGTTTTTT.

The chain recombines TRBV18 with TRBJ1-1; D remains unclear. Germline-derived CDR1 and CDR2 are KGHSH and LQKENI. The CDR3 is made up of 13 amino acids. V was shortened by 9 bases and J by 1 base, with 12 bases between the two germline ends. CDR3 protein: CASVLGRNTEAFF. For the CDR3, the DNA is TGTGCCAGTGTACTAGGGAGGAACACTGAAGCTTTCTTT.

The table lists this clone with a count of one. The chain links TRBV24-1 to TRBJ1-2; the D gene is possibly TRBD1 (5 bases). Germline CDR1 reads KGHDR; CDR2 reads SFDVKD. V gave up 5 bases and J gave up 7 bases, with 13 bases separating them. The CDR3 sequence is 13 residues long. The CDR3 nucleotides are TGTGCCACCAGTGCTTCCGGGGGGTCTGGCTACACCTTC. Its protein is CATSASGGSGYTF.

The J gene is TRBJ2-3, the V gene TRBV7-3; 12 bases line up with TRBD2. This CDR3 region has 20 residues. With 1 base clipped from V and 2 bases from J, the junction kept 13 bases outside the gene matches. Germline loops: CDR1 SGHTA, CDR2 FQGTGA. The CDR3 spells CASSLIRLAGGLSNTDTQYF. CDR3 bases: TGTGCCAGCAGCTTAATACGCCTAGCGGGAGGGTTATCAAACACAGATACGCAGTATTTT. Variable domain in full (rest from reference TRBV7-3 and TRBJ2-3): GAGVSQTPSNKVTEKGKYVELRCDPISGHTALYWYRQSLGQGPEFLIYFQGTGAADDSGLPNDRFFAVRPEGSVSTLKIQRTERGDSAVYLCASSLIRLAGGLSNTDTQYFGPGTRLTVL.

The genes are TRBV11-3 and TRBJ1-1, with TRBD1 identical over 8 bases. Germline trimming cut 0 bases from V and 3 bases from J; bases unmatched to any gene: 6. The germline V gene has CDR1 SGHNT and CDR2 YENEEA. This CDR3 region has 16 residues. CDR3 nucleotide sequence: TGTGCCAGCAGCTTAGATCGCGGACAGGGTCACACTGAAGCTTTCTTT. Amino acid sequence: CASSLDRGQGHTEAFF. Filled out from reference TRBV11-3 and TRBJ1-1, the complete variable domain reads EAGVVQSPRYKIIEKKQPVAFWCNPISGHNTLYWYLQNLGQGPELLIRYENEEAVDDSQLPKDRFSAERLKGVDSTLKIQPAELGDSAVYLCASSLDRGQGHTEAFFGQGTRLTVV.

This chain uses TRBV5-1 with TRBJ2-5; weak D call: TRBD1 (5 bases). This CDR3 has 14 amino acids. Per germline, CDR1 SGHRS and CDR2 YFSETQ. V lost 2 bases and J 3 bases, leaving 11 bases between the germline ends. The CDR3 DNA follows: TGCGCCAGCAGCTTCGGTCAGGACAAAGAGACCCAGTACTTC. It yields the protein CASSFGQDKETQYF.

This chain links TRBV19 with TRBJ2-3; TRBD2 matches 9 bases. This CDR3 has 16 residues. J was trimmed by 2 bases and V by 3 bases; bases with no gene match: 6. Germline lookup yields CDR1 LNHDA and CDR2 SQIVND (reference sequence). The CDR3 sequence is CASSIQAGGLTDTQYF. For the CDR3, the DNA is TGTGCCAGTAGTATCCAGGCGGGAGGGCTCACAGATACGCAGTATTTT.

V usage is TRBV9 and J usage is TRBJ1-2; tentative D call: TRBD1 (5 bases). The V and J ends lost 4 bases and 8 bases respectively, with 15 bases between them. The CDR3 consists of 13 residues. CDR1 is SGDLS, CDR2 YYNGEE, per germline. The CDR3 here is CASSLQGGRGYTF. For the CDR3, the DNA is TGTGCCAGCAGCCTGCAGGGCGGACGAGGCTACACCTTC.

The rearrangement links TRBV5-4 to TRBJ1-1; 7 bases match TRBD1. V shed 0 bases and J 4 bases; nucleotides not matched to a gene: 6. The CDR3 has 15 amino acids. CDR1 is SGHNT, CDR2 YYREEE, per germline (reference sequence). Here the CDR3 reads CASSLGAWDSTEAFF. The DNA for the CDR3 is TGTGCCAGCAGCTTGGGGGCCTGGGACAGCACTGAAGCTTTCTTT.

This clone has only one observation. This rearrangement joins TRBV18 to TRBJ2-1, with a weak D call TRBD2 (6 bases). The V gene lost 5 bases and the J gene lost 0 bases, with 14 bases spanning the gap. The germline V gene has CDR1 KGHSH and CDR2 LQKENI. This CDR3 is built from 16 residues. CDR3 in DNA: TGTGCCAGCTCAGATCCCGGACTAAGCTCCTACAATGAGCAGTTCTTC. This codes for CASSDPGLSSYNEQFF.

CDR3 sequence: CATSDFDRSYGYTF. Here the CDR3 DNA reads TGTGCCACCAGTGATTTCGACAGGAGCTATGGCTACACCTTC. V usage is TRBV24-1 and J usage is TRBJ1-2, with D perhaps matching TRBD1 (6 bases). Trimming stripped 1 base from V and 4 bases from J, with 9 bases between. CDR1 KGHDR and CDR2 SFDVKD come from the germline V gene. The CDR3 spans 14 residues.

The chain joins TRBV7-6 to TRBJ2-2; D might be TRBD1 (6 bases). CDR1 SGHVS and CDR2 FNYEAQ come from the germline V gene. This CDR3 is 16 amino acids long. V lost 5 bases, J lost 6 bases, and 19 bases lay in between. The CDR3 loop reads CASSLVEQGLAGELFF. CDR3 DNA: TGTGCCAGCAGCCTTGTAGAACAGGGTCTAGCCGGGGAGCTGTTTTTT.

V and J are TRBV3-1 (or the pseudogene TRBV3-2) and TRBJ1-3, with TRBD1 matching over 7 bases. The CDR3 length is 17 residues. The J segment lost 0 bases and the V segment lost 3 bases, leaving 8 bases of the junction unmatched. In germline, CDR1 is LGHDT, CDR2 YNNKEL (reference sequence). CDR3 DNA: TGTGCCAGCAGCCAGCTTGACAGGGCCCTCTCTGGAAACACCATATATTTT. It codes for CASSQLDRALSGNTIYF.

The chain has TRBV14 and TRBJ1-4; no reliable D call. Germline V gene sequence: CDR1 SGHDN, CDR2 FVKESK. V was cut by 2 bases and J by 6 bases, with 13 bases left in between. The length of the CDR3 is 15 residues. The CDR3 nucleotides read TGTGCCAGCAGCCAACGCCGAGGGAGGTATGAAAAACTGTTTTTT. Translating it yields CASSQRRGRYEKLFF.

The gene calls are TRBV6-5 and TRBJ2-5, with no clear D. The CDR3 has 11 residues. The ends were cut back, 5 bases at V and 3 bases at J, with 4 bases in the middle. Germline lookup yields CDR1 MNHEY and CDR2 SVGAGI. CDR3 loop: CASSREETQYF. DNA for the CDR3: TGTGCCAGCAGTCGTGAAGAGACCCAGTACTTC.

The CDR3: CASSPRTGRMDTQYF. The CDR3 DNA sequence: TGTGCCAGCTCACCACGGACAGGGAGGATGGATACGCAGTATTTT. The J gene is TRBJ2-3, the V gene TRBV18, with 8 bases matching TRBD1. This CDR3 region has 15 residues. Germline V gene lookup returns CDR1 KGHSH and CDR2 LQKENI. The V and J ends lost 1 base and 6 bases, in that order; junction bases with no gene match: 6.